The 8 T cell receptor beta chains given below trace back to one sample, sequenced in a study of patients and donors after allogeneic stem cell transplantation. TCRdb ran MiXCR on the RT-PCR reads and lists one entry per CDR3 protein. This sample has 920,000 or so distinct CDR3 sequences, with roughly 18% found just once. Sequencing was done on a sample of blood, either unsorted or a sorted T cell fraction (not recorded which). The receptors were gathered from a human donor who was either an allogeneic HSCT recipient or a stem cell or donor lymphocyte infusion donor (not recorded which). It is not recorded whose cells these are; they may come from a transplant donor.

The chain uses TRBV12-3 or TRBV12-4 and TRBJ2-7; the match to TRBD1 covers 10 bases. Trimming at V came to 6 bases and at J to 5 bases, leaving 10 bases not matched to a gene. This CDR3 is 15 amino acids long. The CDR3 DNA is TGTGCCAGCAGGGGAGGGACAGGGGCTAAAAACGAGCAGTACTTC. Encoded protein: CASRGGTGAKNEQYF.

The chain carries TRBV6-2 or TRBV6-3 and TRBJ1-2; D perhaps matches TRBD1 (5 bases). Germline V gives CDR1 MNHEY, CDR2 SVGEGT. V lost 4 bases and J lost 5, with 11 bases in between. This CDR3 contains 13 residues. CDR3 sequence: CASSWGDNYGYTF. In DNA, the CDR3 is TGTGCCAGCAGTTGGGGCGACAATTATGGCTACACCTTC.

This clonotype was detected many times. This chain connects TRBV3-1 to TRBJ2-1; D is uncertain. The V end was cut by 0 bases, the J end by 12 bases, with 21 bases between. Germline V gene data show CDR1 as LGHDT and CDR2 as YNNKEL (reference sequence). The CDR3 is 16 amino acids. For the CDR3, the DNA is TGTGCCAGCAGCCAAGAGCGAAACCTGAGGTTCAAAGGGCAGTTCTTC. It specifies CASSQERNLRFKGQFF.

V gene TRBV29-1 combines with J gene TRBJ2-7, with 7 bases aligning to TRBD1. Germline V CDR1 and CDR2: SQVTM, ANQGSEA. Unmatched junction bases numbered 3, after V lost 4 bases and J lost 6 bases. The CDR3 is 11 amino acids. The CDR3 sequence is CSVAGGFEQYF. Written as DNA, the CDR3 is TGCAGCGTTGCAGGGGGATTCGAGCAGTACTTC.

The chain combines TRBV3-1 with TRBJ2-2; 7 bases are shared with TRBD2. The CDR3 loop spans 16 amino acids. Germline trimming cut 2 bases from V and 6 bases from J; bases unmatched to any gene: 9. Germline V gene data show CDR1 as LGHDT and CDR2 as YNNKEL (reference sequence). CDR3 sequence reads: CASSQTRTSRAGELFF. The CDR3 bases are TGTGCCAGCAGCCAAACCCGGACTAGTAGGGCCGGGGAGCTGTTTTTT.

V gene TRBV4-3 combines with J gene TRBJ1-1; 7 nucleotides line up with TRBD1. The CDR3 sequence is 15 residues long. Looked up from germline, CDR1 is LGHNA and CDR2 is YSLEER. V was pared by 4 bases and J by 3 bases, with 8 bases of the junction left unmatched. This chain's CDR3 is CASSRQGGMDTEAFF. Written as DNA, the CDR3 is TGCGCCAGCAGCCGACAGGGAGGTATGGACACTGAAGCTTTCTTT.

This chain links TRBV27 with TRBJ1-2; 7 nucleotides agree with TRBD1. The V gene's germline CDR1 is MNHEY and CDR2 SMNVEV (reference sequence). The CDR3 covers 15 residues. V trimming: 0 bases; J trimming: 8 bases; junction bases outside the gene matches: 9. The CDR3 DNA sequence: TGTGCCAGCAGTTTATCAGGGGGCCTCGGTCGGGGCTACACCTTC. It codes for CASSLSGGLGRGYTF.

This clonotype has a count of ten or more. V gene TRBV12-3 or TRBV12-4 combines with J gene TRBJ2-7; D gene ambiguous. The CDR3 runs 12 residues. V gave up 6 bases and J gave up 7 bases, with 13 bases separating them. The CDR3 nucleotides are TGTGCCAGCAGCCATGGACGTCTTGAGCAGTACTTC. The encoded protein is CASSHGRLEQYF.